This record concerns one T cell receptor (beta chain) sequence. What it binds is unknown. The CDR3 end lies 3 residues beyond the end of the read and is filled in from the germline J gene. CDR1 is GTSNPN, CDR2 SVGIG, per germline (reference sequence). The CDR3 consists of 15 residues. This entry comes from a study of T cells in women clearing cervical HPV infection. General study findings and limits: Richness plus V gene abundances separated cases from controls with AUC over 0.8.

Produced via immunoSEQ multiplex PCR; TCRdb's table is partial and in-frame only. Its clone listing holds tens of thousands of clones. Sequenced sample: blood buffy coat. This TCR derives from a woman between 18 and 70 years old with a cervical HPV16 infection that either progressed to CIN3+ or cleared (not recorded which). The chain carries TRBV30 and TRBJ1-2; 9 bases agree with TRBD1. CDR3: CAWSVGGQGYGDYTF. Partial CDR3 DNA: TGTGCCTGGAGTGTAGGGGGACAGGGATATGGCGAC. Together with reference TRBV30 and TRBJ1-2, the CDR3 gives the full variable domain: SQTIHQWPATLVQPVGSPLSLECTVEGTSNPNLYWYRQAAGRGLQLLFYSVGIGQISSEVPQNLSASRPQDRQFILSSKKLLLSDSGFYLCAWSVGGQGYGDYTFGSGTRLTVV.